This passage covers 27 T cell receptor beta chains from one sample sequenced in a study of shared clonotypes between healthy human individuals. Method: immunoSEQ multiplex PCR; TCRdb's copy keeps in-frame clones and lacks some. The table has over a million clones, approximately 98.5% seen once; the top ten hold roughly 0.35%. The sequenced sample was naive CD4+ T cells sorted from blood. Subset indicated: CD45RA+ positively selected. These receptors were taken from a man younger than 45 in good health.

The V gene is TRBV6-4, the J gene TRBJ2-1; D gene unclear. This CDR3 has 16 amino acids. With 0 bases removed from V and 3 bases from J, the gap between germline ends came to 12 bases. CDR1 is MRHNA, CDR2 SNTAGT, per germline. The CDR3 spells CASSDSGRTNYNEQFF. CDR3 nucleotides: TGTGCCAGCAGTGACTCGGGCAGGACGAACTACAATGAGCAGTTCTTC.

Concerning this clone: The same CDR3 also results from other DNA sequences found in this sample. V gene TRBV9 combines with J gene TRBJ1-3; TRBD1 is a possible D gene (5 bases). Germline lookup yields CDR1 SGDLS and CDR2 YYNGEE. The CDR3 totals 14 residues. The ends were cut back, 0 bases at V and 3 bases at J, with 7 bases in the middle. The CDR3 DNA sequence: TGTGCCAGCAGCGTAGGGGGGAATGGAAACACCATATATTTT. Its translation is CASSVGGNGNTIYF.

The chain links TRBV2 to TRBJ1-2; D gene ambiguous. This CDR3 contains 16 residues. Deletions cut 6 bases from V and 1 base from J, with 18 bases between. The germline gives CDR1 SNHLY, CDR2 FYNNEI. The CDR3 DNA reads as TGTGCCAGCAGAAGACTGATGGCCGTTGGTAACTATGGCTACACCTTC. The encoded protein is CASRRLMAVGNYGYTF.

The DNA for the CDR3 is TGTGCCAGCAGCTCACGTCCGGGACCCAGCAACTATGGCTACACCTTC. It is translated as CASSSRPGPSNYGYTF. The V gene is TRBV5-6, the J gene TRBJ1-2, with a weak D call TRBD1 (5 bases). The V end lost 3 bases, the J end lost 2 bases, and 17 bases lay between the germline ends. The CDR3 runs to 16 residues. Per germline, CDR1 SGHDT and CDR2 YYEEEE.

This clone appeared a single time. The chain carries TRBV6-5 and TRBJ2-1, with 12 nucleotides matching TRBD2. With V trimmed by 8 bases and J by 5 bases, 7 bases remained unmatched. The CDR3 totals 15 residues. The germline V gene has CDR1 MNHEY and CDR2 SVGAGI. The CDR3 loop is CASLQLAGGNNEQFF. The CDR3 nucleotides are TGTGCCAGCCTACAACTAGCGGGAGGCAACAATGAGCAGTTCTTC.

This rearrangement joins TRBV10-1 to TRBJ2-2; 8 bases fit TRBD2. Germline V gene lookup returns CDR1 WNHNN and CDR2 SYGVQD (reference sequence). The length of the CDR3 is 16 residues. V shed 2 bases, J shed 7 bases, and the junction held 9 bases outside the gene matches. CDR3 in DNA: TGCGCCAGCAGTGAGCTAGCGGGTACCTACAGCGGGGAGCTGTTTTTT. It codes for CASSELAGTYSGELFF.

J is TRBJ2-3 and V is TRBV6-1; D ambiguous. Germline assignment: CDR1 MNHNS and CDR2 SASEGT. V was pared by 2 bases and J by 0 bases, with 15 bases between. The CDR3 spans 17 residues. CDR3 DNA sequence: TGTGCCAGCAGTGAACTATCTGGTTACACTAGCACAGATACGCAGTATTTT. This encodes CASSELSGYTSTDTQYF.

The chain uses TRBV10-3 and TRBJ2-1, with 11 bases fitting TRBD2. Germline V gene sequence: CDR1 ENHRY, CDR2 SYGVKD. With V trimmed by 6 bases and J by 7 bases, 11 bases remained unmatched. The CDR3 sequence is 16 residues long. CDR3 sequence (DNA): TGTGCCATCAGAGCTGCCGGACTAGCGGGTAAGAATGAGCAGTTCTTC. Encoded protein: CAIRAAGLAGKNEQFF.

The V and J genes are TRBV14 and TRBJ2-5, with D tentatively TRBD2 (5 bases). Germline-derived CDR1 and CDR2 are SGHDN and FVKESK. V was pared by 2 bases and J by 7 bases, with 17 bases between. The CDR3 is made up of 15 amino acids. The chain's CDR3 is CASSQLRTGPGTQYF. The CDR3 DNA reads TGTGCCAGCAGCCAACTTAGGACTGGCCCGGGGACCCAGTACTTC. The full variable domain, in which reference TRBV14 and TRBJ2-5 provide the parts outside the CDR3, is EAGVTQFPSHSVIEKGQTVTLRCDPISGHDNLYWYRRVMGKEIKFLLHFVKESKQDESGMPNNRFLAERTGGTYSTLKVQPAELEDSGVYFCASSQLRTGPGTQYFGPGTRLLVL.

The chain has TRBV28 and TRBJ2-1, with D possibly being TRBD2 (6 bases). The length of the CDR3 is 14 residues. V lost 2 bases and J lost 9, with 14 bases in between. Germline V lookup: CDR1 MDHEN, CDR2 SYDVKM. The CDR3 region is CASSLTVLAIEQFF. For the CDR3, the DNA is TGTGCCAGCAGTTTAACCGTGCTAGCGATTGAGCAGTTCTTC. The whole variable domain, filled in from reference TRBV28 and TRBJ2-1, reads DVKVTQSSRYLVKRTGEKVFLECVQDMDHENMFWYRQDPGLGLRLIYFSYDVKMKEKGDIPEGYSVSREKKERFSLILESASTNQTSMYLCASSLTVLAIEQFFGPGTRLTVL.

This sequence joins TRBV7-2 and TRBJ2-7; a weak D match, TRBD2 (5 bases). The CDR3 consists of 15 residues. CDR1 is SGHTA and CDR2 is FQGNSA in the germline V gene. With 6 bases removed from V and 13 bases from J, the gap between germline ends came to 28 bases. The CDR3 nucleotides are TGTGCCAGCAGTACTCTTACCCCGATTACTAGTAGTTTCTACTTC. Its translation is CASSTLTPITSSFYF.

The chain uses TRBV6-5 and TRBJ1-2; weak D call: TRBD1 (5 bases). Trimming removed 0 bases at V and 4 bases at J, with 12 bases between. The CDR3 is 15 residues long. Germline CDR1 is MNHEY and CDR2 is SVGAGI. The CDR3: CASSYSYGDSYGYTF. CDR3 DNA: TGTGCCAGCAGTTACTCGTATGGTGACAGCTATGGCTACACCTTC.

This rearrangement joins TRBV7-9 to TRBJ2-7; TRBD1 might be the D (6 bases). CDR1 SEHNR and CDR2 FQNEAQ come from the germline V gene (reference sequence). The CDR3 runs 15 residues. Trimming pared 3 bases from V and 5 bases from J, leaving 17 bases between. The CDR3 DNA follows: TGTGCCAGCAGCTTCACGGGACAAAATGTCGACGAGCAGTACTTC. This translates into CASSFTGQNVDEQYF.

This chain connects TRBV30 to TRBJ2-7; D is undetermined. The CDR3 has 11 residues. V lost 0 bases, J lost 9 bases, and 9 bases lay in between. Germline loops: CDR1 GTSNPN, CDR2 SVGIG (reference sequence). CDR3 DNA: TGTGCCTGGAGTGTTGCAGTGGTGCAGTACTTC. Protein product: CAWSVAVVQYF. Using reference TRBV30 and TRBJ2-7 for the parts outside the CDR3, the full variable domain is SQTIHQWPATLVQPVGSPLSLECTVEGTSNPNLYWYRQAAGRGLQLLFYSVGIGQISSEVPQNLSASRPQDRQFILSSKKLLLSDSGFYLCAWSVAVVQYFGPGTRLTVT.

The V call is TRBV9, the J call TRBJ1-1; D not resolved. Germline V CDR1 and CDR2: SGDLS, YYNGEE. V was trimmed by 2 bases and J by 4 bases, leaving 9 bases between them. The CDR3 runs to 13 residues. The CDR3 sequence: CASSVGIGTEAFF. The CDR3 coding sequence is TGTGCCAGCAGCGTCGGGATTGGCACTGAAGCTTTCTTT.

This sequence joins TRBV2 and TRBJ2-2; perhaps TRBD2 as D (6 bases). This CDR3 has 14 amino acids. Germline V lookup: CDR1 SNHLY, CDR2 FYNNEI. Trimming cost V 2 bases and J 7 bases, with 11 bases left between them. The chain's CDR3 is CASSERTGVGELFF. The CDR3 coding sequence is TGTGCCAGCAGTGAAAGGACGGGAGTCGGGGAGCTGTTTTTT.

This rearrangement joins TRBV6-1 to TRBJ1-1, with D uncertain. Germline-derived CDR1 and CDR2 are MNHNS and SASEGT. The ends were cut back, 7 bases at V and 8 bases at J, with 14 bases in the middle. The CDR3 totals 12 residues. The CDR3 DNA follows: TGTGCCAGCATAGGTGGATGGAACGAAGCTTTCTTT. Protein sequence: CASIGGWNEAFF.

The count of this clone is one. The CDR3: CASSPPARGTNEQFF. The CDR3 DNA reads as TGTGCCAGCTCACCACCTGCTAGAGGAACCAATGAGCAGTTCTTC. This sequence joins TRBV18 and TRBJ2-1; D call uncertain. This CDR3 region has 15 residues. Trimming left V 0 bases short and J 6 bases short, with 12 bases between. Germline loops: CDR1 KGHSH, CDR2 LQKENI. Based on the CDR3 plus reference TRBV18 and TRBJ2-1, the full variable domain is NAGVMQNPRHLVRRRGQEARLRCSPMKGHSHVYWYRQLPEEGLKFMVYLQKENIIDESGMPKERFSAEFPKEGPSILRIQQVVRGDSAAYFCASSPPARGTNEQFFGPGTRLTVL.

The rearrangement joins TRBV28 to TRBJ2-4; 7 bases fit TRBD2. The germline CDR1 and CDR2 sequences are MDHEN and SYDVKM. The trim removed 2 bases at V and 0 bases at J, leaving 4 bases unmatched. CDR3 length equals 16 residues. CDR3 protein: CASSLVPSGAKNIQYF. The CDR3 region has the DNA TGTGCCAGCAGTTTAGTCCCTAGCGGAGCCAAAAACATTCAGTACTTC.

This chain uses TRBV18 with TRBJ1-5; tentative D call: TRBD1 (5 bases). Trimming took 5 bases from V and 4 from J, leaving 12 bases between them. Germline assignment: CDR1 KGHSH and CDR2 LQKENI. CDR3 size: 14 residues. The CDR3 reads CASSSRQGNQPQHF. The DNA for the CDR3 is TGTGCCAGCTCAAGCCGGCAGGGTAATCAGCCCCAGCATTTT.

This clone was counted a single time. The rearrangement links TRBV28 to TRBJ1-4, with 11 bases lining up with TRBD1. With V trimmed by 6 bases and J by 8 bases, 8 bases remained unmatched. CDR1 MDHEN and CDR2 SYDVKM come from the germline V gene. This CDR3 contains 15 residues. DNA for the CDR3: TGTGCCAGCAGACTTAGGGGACAGGGGGGCGAAAAACTGTTTTTT. Its translation is CASRLRGQGGEKLFF.

This rearrangement joins TRBV28 to TRBJ1-4, with D possibly being TRBD1 (6 bases). CDR1 is MDHEN, CDR2 SYDVKM, per germline. The CDR3 contains 15 residues. V lost 7 bases, J lost 5 bases, and 17 bases lay in between. The CDR3 is CASTLAGTPNEKLFF. The CDR3 nucleotides are TGTGCCAGCACGTTAGCCGGGACACCGAATGAAAAACTGTTTTTT. The full variable domain, with the rest looked up from reference TRBV28 and TRBJ1-4, is DVKVTQSSRYLVKRTGEKVFLECVQDMDHENMFWYRQDPGLGLRLIYFSYDVKMKEKGDIPEGYSVSREKKERFSLILESASTNQTSMYLCASTLAGTPNEKLFFGSGTQLSVL.

This chain connects TRBV19 to TRBJ2-7, with TRBD2 matching over 8 bases. The CDR3 contains 15 residues. Per the germline V gene, CDR1 is LNHDA and CDR2 is SQIVND (reference sequence). With V trimmed by 5 bases and J by 2 bases, 8 bases remained unmatched. In DNA form, the CDR3 reads TGTGCCAGTAGTTCAAACATAGCGGGAACCTACGAGCAGTACTTC. Encoded protein: CASSSNIAGTYEQYF. The full variable domain, its missing parts supplied by reference TRBV19 and TRBJ2-7, is DGGITQSPKYLFRKEGQNVTLSCEQNLNHDAMYWYRQDPGQGLRLIYYSQIVNDFQKGDIAEGYSVSREKKESFPLTVTSAQKNPTAFYLCASSSNIAGTYEQYFGPGTRLTVT.

This rearrangement joins TRBV7-8 to TRBJ2-7, with 14 bases lining up with TRBD2. The germline V gene encodes CDR1 SGHVS and CDR2 FQNEAQ. The CDR3 loop spans 15 amino acids. With 5 bases clipped from V and 6 bases from J, the junction kept 6 bases outside the gene matches. CDR3 DNA: TGTGCCAGCAGCATGGGACTAGCGGGAGTTAGCGAGCAGTACTTC. This gives the protein CASSMGLAGVSEQYF.

This chain connects TRBV28 to TRBJ1-1, with D possibly TRBD1 on 6 matching bases. V was pared by 5 bases and J by 4 bases, with 8 bases between. The CDR3 runs to 12 residues. Germline values: CDR1 MDHEN, CDR2 SYDVKM. The CDR3 sequence is CASSAGVTEAFF. The CDR3 nucleotides are TGTGCCAGCAGTGCAGGGGTCACTGAAGCTTTCTTT.

V is TRBV10-3 and J is TRBJ1-4; no clear D. The ends were cut back, 3 bases at V and 8 bases at J, with 19 bases in the middle. The CDR3 covers 16 residues. Germline V CDR1 and CDR2: ENHRY, SYGVKD. Written as DNA, the CDR3 is TGTGCCATCAGTGAAGTGGGAGCAACGGCCAAGGAAAAACTGTTTTTT. As protein: CAISEVGATAKEKLFF.

This chain connects TRBV9 to TRBJ2-1; 9 nucleotides agree with TRBD2. Germline CDR1 SGDLS, CDR2 YYNGEE. V gave up 4 bases and J gave up 9 bases; unmatched junction bases: 8. This CDR3 has 14 amino acids. In nucleotides, the CDR3 is TGTGCCAGCAGCCCCCGGGTAGCGGGAGCTGAGCAGTTCTTC. This translates into CASSPRVAGAEQFF.